This entry is about one T cell receptor (beta chain). An end of the junction does not agree with germline; a read error may underlie this. Sequenced by immunoSEQ multiplex PCR; TCRdb stores in-frame clones only, minus some. The sample lists roughly 5,200 clones, 80% to 90% occurring once. From germline, CDR1 is SGHDN and CDR2 FVKESK. The length of the CDR3 is 12 residues. The time point: proximal margin of the surgical specimen (macroscopically non-inflamed). The entry originates in a study of T cell repertoires in ileal Crohn's disease. Study background: About half of patients got postoperative therapy: under 12 thiopurines, approximately 18 anti-TNF.

This clonotype was obtained from an adult with Crohn's disease. Sample: ileal tissue. The genes are TRBV14 and TRBJ2-7, with 9 bases aligning to TRBD1. The CDR3 region is CASSQQTGGENF. CDR3 coding DNA: TGTGCCAGCAGCCAACAGACAGGGGGTGAGAACTTC.